The rows below give T cell receptor beta chains drawn from one sample of a study of Ad26.COV2.S vaccination and SARS-CoV-2 variants. The table came from immunoSEQ multiplex PCR; TCRdb's copy has only in-frame clones and leaves some out. There are about 320,000 clones in the sample; roughly nine tenths occur only once, and approximately 5.8% lies in the top ten. Sample: peripheral blood, taken in a trial of Ad26.COV2.S vaccine versus placebo. Receptors were obtained from a person aged 18-60 years who received the Ad26.COV2.S COVID-19 vaccine or a placebo. The CDR3 runs from the conserved cysteine through the conserved F or W. Fields, in order: V gene, D gene, J gene, clone size, CDR3 protein, CDR3 DNA. The D gene is left open where the match is weak. Size is omitted from some rows. Given values are once, few, many or a class for expanded clones.

v_gene: TRBV4-1; d_gene: .; j_gene: TRBJ2-7; abundance: .; CDR3aa: CASSQVGAGSNYEQYF; CDR3nt: TGCGCCAGCAGCCAAGTGGGTGCGGGCAGCAACTACGAGCAGTACTTC
v_gene: TRBV24-1; d_gene: .; j_gene: TRBJ1-1; abundance: .; CDR3aa: CATGEDTEAFF; CDR3nt: TGTGCCACCGGGGAGGACACTGAAGCTTTCTTT
v_gene: TRBV7-9; d_gene: TRBD1; j_gene: TRBJ1-2; abundance: .; CDR3aa: CASSRQGAQHGYTF; CDR3nt: TGTGCCAGCAGCCGACAGGGGGCCCAACATGGCTACACCTTC
v_gene: TRBV4-2; d_gene: TRBD1; j_gene: TRBJ2-6; abundance: .; CDR3aa: CASSPIRTGRSGANVLTF; CDR3nt: TGTGCCAGCAGCCCCATTCGGACAGGGCGTTCTGGGGCCAACGTCCTGACTTTC
v_gene: TRBV4-1; d_gene: .; j_gene: TRBJ1-1; abundance: .; CDR3aa: CASSQAVTVNTEAFF; CDR3nt: TGCGCCAGCAGCCAAGCAGTGACAGTGAACACTGAAGCTTTCTTT
v_gene: TRBV11-2; d_gene: .; j_gene: TRBJ1-1; abundance: .; CDR3aa: CASSLAPTMNTEAFF; CDR3nt: TGTGCCAGCAGCTTAGCGCCGACAATGAACACTGAAGCTTTCTTT
v_gene: TRBV4-3; d_gene: TRBD2; j_gene: TRBJ2-5; abundance: .; CDR3aa: CASSLRTSSGRGETQYF; CDR3nt: TGCGCCAGCAGCCTTCGGACGTCTAGCGGGAGGGGAGAGACCCAGTACTTC
v_gene: TRBV18; d_gene: .; j_gene: TRBJ1-1; abundance: .; CDR3aa: CASSLGQLTEAFF; CDR3nt: TGTGCCAGCTCACTCGGACAGCTCACTGAAGCTTTCTTT
v_gene: TRBV30; d_gene: .; j_gene: TRBJ1-1; abundance: .; CDR3aa: CAWSVSRRVVTEAFF; CDR3nt: TGTGCCTGGAGTGTAAGTCGCAGGGTGGTAACTGAAGCTTTCTTT
v_gene: TRBV18; d_gene: TRBD2; j_gene: TRBJ2-1; abundance: few; CDR3aa: CASSPRSTSGTYNEQFF; CDR3nt: TGTGCCAGCTCACCTCGATCTACTAGCGGGACCTACAATGAGCAGTTCTTC
v_gene: TRBV7-2; d_gene: TRBD1; j_gene: TRBJ2-1; abundance: .; CDR3aa: CASQGAGSYNEQFF; CDR3nt: TGTGCCAGTCAGGGGGCTGGATCCTACAATGAGCAGTTCTTC
v_gene: TRBV29-1; d_gene: .; j_gene: TRBJ1-1; abundance: .; CDR3aa: CSVGRSATEAFF; CDR3nt: TGCAGCGTTGGTCGGTCGGCCACTGAAGCTTTCTTT
v_gene: TRBV4-3; d_gene: .; j_gene: TRBJ1-3; abundance: .; CDR3aa: CASSQTTAGGNTIYF; CDR3nt: TGCGCCAGCAGCCAAACCACAGCTGGCGGAAACACCATATATTTT
v_gene: TRBV2; d_gene: .; j_gene: TRBJ1-2; abundance: .; CDR3aa: CASSGGEGGRANYGYTF; CDR3nt: TGTGCCAGCAGTGGAGGGGAGGGGGGACGAGCTAACTATGGCTACACCTTC
v_gene: TRBV15; d_gene: TRBD1; j_gene: TRBJ1-1; abundance: .; CDR3aa: CATSRGGTALNTEAFF; CDR3nt: TGTGCCACCAGCAGGGGAGGGACAGCCCTGAACACTGAAGCTTTCTTT
v_gene: TRBV5-1; d_gene: .; j_gene: TRBJ1-1; abundance: .; CDR3aa: CASSLLVQSGMNTEAFF; CDR3nt: TGCGCCAGCAGCTTGCTGGTTCAAAGCGGGATGAACACTGAAGCTTTCTTT
v_gene: TRBV25-1; d_gene: .; j_gene: TRBJ1-2; abundance: .; CDR3aa: CASSSRQALLGYGYTF; CDR3nt: TGTGCCAGCAGTTCCCGACAGGCCCTCTTGGGCTATGGCTACACCTTC
v_gene: TRBV7-6; d_gene: .; j_gene: TRBJ2-7; abundance: .; CDR3aa: CASSLSSYEQYF; CDR3nt: TGTGCCAGCAGCTTATCGTCTTACGAGCAGTACTTC